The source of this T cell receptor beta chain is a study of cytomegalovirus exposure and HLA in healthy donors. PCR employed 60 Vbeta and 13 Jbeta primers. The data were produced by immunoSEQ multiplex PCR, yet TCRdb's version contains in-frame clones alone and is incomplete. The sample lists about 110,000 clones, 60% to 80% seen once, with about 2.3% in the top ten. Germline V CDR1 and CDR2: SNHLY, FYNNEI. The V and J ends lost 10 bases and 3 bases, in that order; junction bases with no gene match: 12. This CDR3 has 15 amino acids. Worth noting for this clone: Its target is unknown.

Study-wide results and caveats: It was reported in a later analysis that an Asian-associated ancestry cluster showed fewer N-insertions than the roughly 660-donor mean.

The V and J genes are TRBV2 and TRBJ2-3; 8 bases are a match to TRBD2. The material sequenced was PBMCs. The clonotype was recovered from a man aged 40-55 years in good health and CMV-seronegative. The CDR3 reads CANAKEAGGTDTQYF. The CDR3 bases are TGTGCCAACGCAAAGGAGGCGGGGGGTACAGATACGCAGTATTTT.